These T cell receptor beta chains were read from a single sample in a study of shared clonotypes between healthy human individuals. Assay: immunoSEQ multiplex PCR; the TCRdb copy retains only in-frame clones and omits some. Counted here are just over 2,000,000 clones, 90% to 95% occurring once; the ten biggest clones make up 0.13%. The source material was naive CD4+ T cells sorted from blood. The receptors originated from a man younger than 35 in good health. Each CDR3 is given with its conserved first and last residue. D genes are given only for firm matches. Only part of the rows carry a size: once, few, many, or a class if the clone is expanded.

16 | . | TRBJ2-7 | TRBV7-2 | . | TGTGCCAGCAGCTTAGGGGGTCTGCGGGGAGGCTACGAGCAGTACTTC | CASSLGGLRGGYEQYF
16 | . | TRBJ2-3 | TRBV5-1 | TRBD2 | TGCGCCAGCAGCCCGGGACTAGCGGGGGGGCGAGATACGCAGTATTTT | CASSPGLAGGRDTQYF
20 | . | TRBJ2-4 | TRBV9 | . | TGTGCCAGCAGCGTGATTAATGCCCTGTTCTTTGCGGAAGCCAAAAACATTCAGTACTTC | CASSVINALFFAEAKNIQYF
19 | . | TRBJ2-1 | TRBV27 | TRBD2 | TGTGCCAGCATCCGTACGGCGCTAGCGGGAGAGCAGTCATACAATGAGCAGTTCTTC | CASIRTALAGEQSYNEQFF
14 | . | TRBJ1-4 | TRBV5-1 | . | TGCGCCAGCAGCCTAGGGGGGGATAATGAAAAACTGTTTTTT | CASSLGGDNEKLFF
15 | . | TRBJ2-7 | TRBV7-2 | TRBD2 | TGTGCCAGCACCCTGGGGACTAGCGGAACCTACGAGCAGTACTTC | CASTLGTSGTYEQYF
14 | . | TRBJ2-7 | TRBV7-2 | . | TGTGCCAGCAGCTTAGGGGGAGTGGGGTACGAGCAGTACTTC | CASSLGGVGYEQYF
12 | . | TRBJ1-3 | TRBV7-9 | . | TGTGCCAGCATCCTCTCTGGAAACACCATATATTTT | CASILSGNTIYF
15 | once | TRBJ1-1 | TRBV6-5 | . | TGTGCCAGCAGTTACGGTCGTCAGGGGTGGACTGAAGCTTTCTTT | CASSYGRQGWTEAFF
15 | . | TRBJ2-6 | TRBV2 | TRBD1 | TGTGCCCGCGGGACAGGGGGCTCTGGGGCCAACGTCCTGACTTTC | CARGTGGSGANVLTF
14 | . | TRBJ2-7 | TRBV6-1 | . | TGTGCCAGCAGTGAAGGGGACGGGCCCTACGAGCAGTACTTC | CASSEGDGPYEQYF